This T cell receptor beta chain is drawn from a study of blood T cells in healthy people across ages. It was with a sample-barcoded 5' primer and a J-beta primer mix that a second PCR of roughly 7 to 12 cycles was run. TCRdb analysed the 5' RACE reads with MiXCR anew, one entry per CDR3 protein. The repertoire has some 930,000 distinct CDR3 sequences, almost 30% of them found once; the top ten carry roughly a tenth. The CDR3 runs 16 residues. Trimming took 3 bases from V and 3 from J; bases not matched to a gene: 13. In germline, CDR1 is DFQATT, CDR2 SNEGSKA (reference sequence). This clonotype has more than one count but fewer than ten. Possible read error: a much larger clone is one base away. This same sample was also part of a study on T cells of mothers and their children.

The origin of this receptor is a woman aged 35 to 49 in good health. The V gene is TRBV20-1, the J gene TRBJ1-2; 7 bases line up with TRBD1. The sample was blood. The CDR3 DNA reads TGCAGTGCTAGGGAAACCCGGGACAGCTGGGACTATGGCTACACCTTC. It specifies CSARETRDSWDYGYTF.